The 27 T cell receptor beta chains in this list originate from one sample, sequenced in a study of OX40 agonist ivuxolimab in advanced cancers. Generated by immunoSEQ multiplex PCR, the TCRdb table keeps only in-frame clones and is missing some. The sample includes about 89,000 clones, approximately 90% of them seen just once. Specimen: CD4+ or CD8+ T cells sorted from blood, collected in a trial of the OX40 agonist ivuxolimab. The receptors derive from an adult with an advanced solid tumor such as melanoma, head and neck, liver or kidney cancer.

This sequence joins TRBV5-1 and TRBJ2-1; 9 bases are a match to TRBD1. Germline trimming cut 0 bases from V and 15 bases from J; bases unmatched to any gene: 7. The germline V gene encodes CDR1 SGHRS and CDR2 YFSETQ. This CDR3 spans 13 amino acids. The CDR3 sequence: CASSLALGQGLFF. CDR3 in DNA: TGCGCCAGCAGCTTGGCCTTAGGACAGGGGTTGTTCTTC.

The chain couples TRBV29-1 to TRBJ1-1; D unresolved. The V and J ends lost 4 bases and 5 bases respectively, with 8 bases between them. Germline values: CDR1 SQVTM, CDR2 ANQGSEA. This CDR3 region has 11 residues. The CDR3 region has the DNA TGCAGCGTTGGTGAGAATACTGAAGCTTTCTTT. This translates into CSVGENTEAFF.

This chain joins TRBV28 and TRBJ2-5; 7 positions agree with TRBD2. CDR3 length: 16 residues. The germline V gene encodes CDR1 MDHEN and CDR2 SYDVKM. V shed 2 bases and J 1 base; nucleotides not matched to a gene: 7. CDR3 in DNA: TGTGCCAGCAGTTTAAGTAGCGGGTATCTCCAAGAGACCCAGTACTTC. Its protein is CASSLSSGYLQETQYF. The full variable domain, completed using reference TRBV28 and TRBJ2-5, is DVKVTQSSRYLVKRTGEKVFLECVQDMDHENMFWYRQDPGLGLRLIYFSYDVKMKEKGDIPEGYSVSREKKERFSLILESASTNQTSMYLCASSLSSGYLQETQYFGPGTRLLVL.

As DNA, the CDR3 is TGTGCCAGCAGTGCAACTAGCGGGGGGGCGGGTGAGCAGTTCTTC. Translation: CASSATSGGAGEQFF. V gene TRBV27 combines with J gene TRBJ2-1; the match to TRBD2 covers 13 bases. This CDR3 is 15 amino acids long. Per the germline V gene, CDR1 is MNHEY and CDR2 is SMNVEV (reference sequence). V shed 5 bases and J 9 bases; nucleotides not matched to a gene: 7.

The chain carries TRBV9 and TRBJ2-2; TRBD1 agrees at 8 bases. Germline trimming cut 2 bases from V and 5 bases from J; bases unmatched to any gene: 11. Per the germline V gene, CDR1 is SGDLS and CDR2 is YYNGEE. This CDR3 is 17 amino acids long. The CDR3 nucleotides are TGTGCCAGCAGCGTGGGTCCGAGAACAGGGGGTACCGGGGAGCTGTTTTTT. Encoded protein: CASSVGPRTGGTGELFF. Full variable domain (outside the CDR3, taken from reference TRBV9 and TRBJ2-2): DSGVTQTPKHLITATGQRVTLRCSPRSGDLSVYWYQQSLDQGLQFLIQYYNGEERAKGNILERFSAQQFPDLHSELNLSSLELGDSALYFCASSVGPRTGGTGELFFGEGSRLTVL.

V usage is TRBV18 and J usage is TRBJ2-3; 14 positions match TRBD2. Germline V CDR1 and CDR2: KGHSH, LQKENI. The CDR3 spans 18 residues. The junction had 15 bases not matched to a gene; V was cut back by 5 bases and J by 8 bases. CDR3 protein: CASSEQMTSGGAGGTQYF. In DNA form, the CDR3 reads TGTGCCAGCTCAGAACAGATGACTAGCGGGGGGGCCGGTGGTACGCAGTATTTT. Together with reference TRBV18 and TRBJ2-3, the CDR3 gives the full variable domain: NAGVMQNPRHLVRRRGQEARLRCSPMKGHSHVYWYRQLPEEGLKFMVYLQKENIIDESGMPKERFSAEFPKEGPSILRIQQVVRGDSAAYFCASSEQMTSGGAGGTQYFGPGTRLTVL.

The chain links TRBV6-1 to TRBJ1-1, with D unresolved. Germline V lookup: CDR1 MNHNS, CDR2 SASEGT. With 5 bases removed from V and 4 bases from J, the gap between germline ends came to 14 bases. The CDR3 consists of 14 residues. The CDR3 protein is CASSLLARGTEAFF. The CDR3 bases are TGTGCCAGCAGTCTATTAGCTCGGGGCACTGAAGCTTTCTTT.

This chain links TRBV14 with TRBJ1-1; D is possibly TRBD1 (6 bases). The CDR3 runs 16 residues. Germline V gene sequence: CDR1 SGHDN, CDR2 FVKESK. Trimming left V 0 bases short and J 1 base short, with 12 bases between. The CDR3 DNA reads TGTGCCAGCAGCCAAGAATTGGGACATCCGAACACTGAAGCTTTCTTT. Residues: CASSQELGHPNTEAFF. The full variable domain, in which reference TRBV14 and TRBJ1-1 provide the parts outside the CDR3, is EAGVTQFPSHSVIEKGQTVTLRCDPISGHDNLYWYRRVMGKEIKFLLHFVKESKQDESGMPNNRFLAERTGGTYSTLKVQPAELEDSGVYFCASSQELGHPNTEAFFGQGTRLTVV.

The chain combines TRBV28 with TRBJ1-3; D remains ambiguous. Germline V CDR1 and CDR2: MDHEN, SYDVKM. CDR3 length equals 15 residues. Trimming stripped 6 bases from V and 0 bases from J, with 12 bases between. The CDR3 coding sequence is TGTGCCAGCAGACCCTCGCCCCCCTCTGGAAACACCATATATTTT. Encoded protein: CASRPSPPSGNTIYF.

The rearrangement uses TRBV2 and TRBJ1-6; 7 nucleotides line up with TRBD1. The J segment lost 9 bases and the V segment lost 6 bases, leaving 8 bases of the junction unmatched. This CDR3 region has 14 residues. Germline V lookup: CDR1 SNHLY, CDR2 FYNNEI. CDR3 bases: TGTGCCAGCAGCGAAATCACAGGGGCTTCACCCCTCCACTTT. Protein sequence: CASSEITGASPLHF.

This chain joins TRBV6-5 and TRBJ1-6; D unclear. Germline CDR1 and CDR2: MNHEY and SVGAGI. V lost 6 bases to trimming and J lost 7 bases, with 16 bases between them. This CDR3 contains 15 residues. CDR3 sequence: CASRPPPGRNSPLHF. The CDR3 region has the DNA TGTGCCAGCAGACCACCTCCGGGTAGGAATTCACCCCTCCACTTT.

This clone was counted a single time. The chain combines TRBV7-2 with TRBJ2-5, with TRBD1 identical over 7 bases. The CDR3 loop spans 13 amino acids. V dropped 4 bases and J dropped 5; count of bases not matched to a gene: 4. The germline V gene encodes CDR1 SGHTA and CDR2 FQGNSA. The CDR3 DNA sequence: TGTGCCAGCAGCTCGGGACAGCGCGAGACCCAGTACTTC. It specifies CASSSGQRETQYF. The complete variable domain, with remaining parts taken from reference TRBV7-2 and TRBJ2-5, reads GAGVSQSPSNKVTEKGKDVELRCDPISGHTALYWYRQSLGQGLEFLIYFQGNSAPDKSGLPSDRFSAERTGGSVSTLTIQRTQQEDSAVYLCASSSGQRETQYFGPGTRLLVL.

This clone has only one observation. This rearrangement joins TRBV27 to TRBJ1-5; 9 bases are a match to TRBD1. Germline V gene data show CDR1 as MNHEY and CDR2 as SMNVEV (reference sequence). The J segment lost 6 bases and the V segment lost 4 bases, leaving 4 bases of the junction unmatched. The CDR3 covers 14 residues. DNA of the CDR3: TGTGCCAGCAGTTCACAGGGGGCAGGTCAGCCCCAGCATTTT. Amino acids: CASSSQGAGQPQHF.

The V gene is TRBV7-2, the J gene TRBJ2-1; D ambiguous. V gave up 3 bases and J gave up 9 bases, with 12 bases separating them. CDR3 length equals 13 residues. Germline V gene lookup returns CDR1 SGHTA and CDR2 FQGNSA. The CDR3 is CASSLVSFGEQFF. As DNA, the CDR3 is TGTGCCAGCAGCTTGGTGTCTTTCGGTGAGCAGTTCTTC. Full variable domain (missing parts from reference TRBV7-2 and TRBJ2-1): GAGVSQSPSNKVTEKGKDVELRCDPISGHTALYWYRQSLGQGLEFLIYFQGNSAPDKSGLPSDRFSAERTGGSVSTLTIQRTQQEDSAVYLCASSLVSFGEQFFGPGTRLTVL.

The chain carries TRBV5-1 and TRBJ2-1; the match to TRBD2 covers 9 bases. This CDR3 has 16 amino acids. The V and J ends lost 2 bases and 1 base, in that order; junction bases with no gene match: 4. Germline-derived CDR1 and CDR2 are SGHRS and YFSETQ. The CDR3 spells CASSLVTSGSYNEQFF. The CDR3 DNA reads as TGCGCCAGCAGCTTAGTAACTAGCGGGTCCTACAATGAGCAGTTCTTC.

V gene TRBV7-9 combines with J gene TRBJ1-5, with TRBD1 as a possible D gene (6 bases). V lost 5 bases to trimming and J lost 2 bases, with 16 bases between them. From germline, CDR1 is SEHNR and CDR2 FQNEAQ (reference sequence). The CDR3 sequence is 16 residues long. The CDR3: CASSGNRVEGNQPQHF. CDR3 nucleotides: TGTGCCAGCAGCGGAAACAGGGTTGAGGGCAATCAGCCCCAGCATTTT.

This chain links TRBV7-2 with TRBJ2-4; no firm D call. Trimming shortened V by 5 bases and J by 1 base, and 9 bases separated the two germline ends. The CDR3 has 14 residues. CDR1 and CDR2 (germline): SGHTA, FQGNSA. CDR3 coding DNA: TGTGCCAGCAGCCCGCTGGGTGCCAAAAACATTCAGTACTTC. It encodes CASSPLGAKNIQYF.

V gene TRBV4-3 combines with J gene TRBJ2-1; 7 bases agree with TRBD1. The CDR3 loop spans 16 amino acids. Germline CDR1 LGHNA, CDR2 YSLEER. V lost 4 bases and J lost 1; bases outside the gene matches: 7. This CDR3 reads CASSRNTGDSYNEQFF. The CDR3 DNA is TGCGCCAGCAGCCGGAATACAGGGGATTCCTACAATGAGCAGTTCTTC.

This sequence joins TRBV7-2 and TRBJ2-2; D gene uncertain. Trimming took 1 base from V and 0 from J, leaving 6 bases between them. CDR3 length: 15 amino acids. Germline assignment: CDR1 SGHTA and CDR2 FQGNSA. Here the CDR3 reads CASSLGTANTGELFF. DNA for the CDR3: TGTGCCAGCAGCTTAGGAACCGCGAACACCGGGGAGCTGTTTTTT.

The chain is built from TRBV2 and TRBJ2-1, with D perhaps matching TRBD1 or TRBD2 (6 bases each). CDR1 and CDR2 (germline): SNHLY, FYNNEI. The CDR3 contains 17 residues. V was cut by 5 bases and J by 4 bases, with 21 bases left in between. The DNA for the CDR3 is TGTGCCAGCAGTACTCGGGGTAGCGGAGGGGGATACAATGAGCAGTTCTTC. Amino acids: CASSTRGSGGGYNEQFF. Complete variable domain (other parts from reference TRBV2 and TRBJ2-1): EPEVTQTPSHQVTQMGQEVILRCVPISNHLYFYWYRQILGQKVEFLVSFYNNEISEKSEIFDDQFSVERPDGSNFTLKIRSTKLEDSAMYFCASSTRGSGGGYNEQFFGPGTRLTVL.

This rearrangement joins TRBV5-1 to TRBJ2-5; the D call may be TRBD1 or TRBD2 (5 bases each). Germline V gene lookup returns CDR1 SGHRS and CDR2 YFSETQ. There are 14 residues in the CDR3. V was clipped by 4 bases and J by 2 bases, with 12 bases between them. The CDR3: CASSLGTVQETQYF. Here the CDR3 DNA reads TGCGCCAGCAGCCTCGGGACGGTTCAAGAGACCCAGTACTTC.

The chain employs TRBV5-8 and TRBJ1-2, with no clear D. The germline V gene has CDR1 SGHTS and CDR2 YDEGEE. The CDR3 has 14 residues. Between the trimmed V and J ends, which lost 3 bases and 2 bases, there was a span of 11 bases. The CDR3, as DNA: TGTGCCAGCAGCTCATGGACGGGAAACTATGGCTACACCTTC. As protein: CASSSWTGNYGYTF.

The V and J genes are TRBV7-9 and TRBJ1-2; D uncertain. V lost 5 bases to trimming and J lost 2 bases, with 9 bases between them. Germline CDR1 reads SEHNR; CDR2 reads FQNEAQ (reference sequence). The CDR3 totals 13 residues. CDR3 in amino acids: CASSPGPNYGYTF. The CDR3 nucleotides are TGTGCCAGCAGCCCGGGTCCCAACTATGGCTACACCTTC.

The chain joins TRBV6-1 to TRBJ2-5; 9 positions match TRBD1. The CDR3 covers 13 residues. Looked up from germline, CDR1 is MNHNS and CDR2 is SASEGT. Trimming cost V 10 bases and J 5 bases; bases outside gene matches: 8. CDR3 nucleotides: TGTGCCACCGGGACAGGGAACGTGGAGACCCAGTACTTC. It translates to CATGTGNVETQYF.

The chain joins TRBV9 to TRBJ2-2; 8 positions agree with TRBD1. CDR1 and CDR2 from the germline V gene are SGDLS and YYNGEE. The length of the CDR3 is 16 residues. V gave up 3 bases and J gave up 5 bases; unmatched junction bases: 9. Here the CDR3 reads CASSGLGTGGTGELFF. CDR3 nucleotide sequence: TGTGCCAGCAGCGGGCTGGGGACAGGAGGGACCGGGGAGCTGTTTTTT.

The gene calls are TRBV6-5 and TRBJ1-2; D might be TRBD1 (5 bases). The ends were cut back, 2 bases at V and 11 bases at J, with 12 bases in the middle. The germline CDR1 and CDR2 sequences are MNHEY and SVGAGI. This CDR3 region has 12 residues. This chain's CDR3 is CASSYESGRYTF. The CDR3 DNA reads TGTGCCAGCAGTTACGAGTCAGGGCGATACACCTTC.

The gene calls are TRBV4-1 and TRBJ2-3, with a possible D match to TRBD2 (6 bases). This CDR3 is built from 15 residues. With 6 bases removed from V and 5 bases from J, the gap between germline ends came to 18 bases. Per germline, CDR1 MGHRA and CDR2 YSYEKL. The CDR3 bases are TGCGCCAGCAGGGCCCGGACTATCTTGGGAGATACGCAGTATTTT. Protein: CASRARTILGDTQYF.